This T cell receptor (beta chain) appears in the sequencing data of a study of blood T cell repertoires in COVID-19. This CDR3 has 18 residues. Trimming removed 0 bases from V and 1 base from J; junction bases left unmatched: 8. Germline loops: CDR1 SGHNT, CDR2 YYREEE (reference sequence). Sequencing was performed with immunoSEQ multiplex PCR; in TCRdb, only in-frame clones are kept and a portion is missing. This sample yields approximately 94,000 clones, of which around nine tenths are seen a single time; 7% to 8.5% belongs to the top ten. The source is a woman between 70 and 85 years old with acute or convalescent COVID-19. The chain uses TRBV5-4 and TRBJ2-7, with 12 nucleotides matching TRBD1. Specimen: peripheral blood. CDR3 nucleotides: TGTGCCAGCAGCTTGGTGGGGGACAGGGGGCGGTTTTCCTACGAGCAGTACTTC. Protein: CASSLVGDRGRFSYEQYF.